This T cell receptor (beta chain) was identified during a study of blood T cell repertoires in COVID-19. Produced via immunoSEQ multiplex PCR; TCRdb's table is partial and in-frame only. The repertoire holds around 300,000 clones, approximately 85% seen once, with 7.2% in the top ten. CDR3 length equals 14 residues. V lost 5 bases and J 4 bases, leaving 15 bases between the germline ends. Germline V CDR1 and CDR2: KGHSH, LQKENI. The receptor was derived from a human donor in a cohort sampled during active COVID-19. Sequences were obtained from peripheral blood. This rearrangement joins TRBV18 to TRBJ2-7; D possibly corresponds to TRBD1 (8 bases). This CDR3 reads CASSNTGGGYEQYF. As DNA, the CDR3 is TGTGCCAGCTCAAATACAGGGGGAGGGTACGAGCAGTACTTC.